Reported below is one TCR beta chain. This record comes from a study of blood T cell repertoires in COVID-19. Study background: Whether acute or convalescent, the COVID-19 samples came from the United States, Italy and Spain. T cells, B-cell-depleted T cells, or PBMCs provided the cDNA or gDNA that served as material.

The authors' processing: Amplification with reference gene primers provided the estimates of nucleated cell counts. Clones were read by immunoSEQ multiplex PCR, and TCRdb kept only the in-frame ones, dropping some. That table furnishes V, J and clone size, whereas the DNA furnished D and trimming. The sample holds 130,000 or so clones, about 76% seen once. Seattle patients were enrolled during active infection and followed longitudinally. The CDR3 extends over 14 amino acids. V lost 7 bases and J lost 5; bases outside the gene matches: 11. CDR1 is ENHRY, CDR2 SYGVKD, per germline. Sequencing used peripheral blood. This receptor was taken from a woman in her 70s with COVID-19, enrolled during active disease. The chain links TRBV10-3 to TRBJ2-7, with TRBD2 identical over 7 bases. This chain's CDR3 is CAIIRSAGIHEQYF. The DNA for the CDR3 is TGTGCCATCATACGTTCAGCGGGGATCCACGAGCAGTACTTC.